This T cell receptor beta chain was retrieved from a study of metastatic and nonmetastatic thyroid tumors. General study results and limits: It was reportedly found that TCR beta diversity was significantly higher in malignant thyroid tumors than in benign nodules, a difference seen in both blood and tumor samples.

None of the patients had undergone any treatment ahead of thyroid surgery. This clone is deemed medium-sized. Antigen specificity is unknown. Other DNA sequences in the sample encode the same CDR3. With 3 bases clipped from V and 3 bases from J, the junction kept 4 bases outside the gene matches. The CDR3 consists of 14 residues. Germline loops: CDR1 LNHDA, CDR2 SQIVND (reference sequence). Per the original data handling: The study built a papillary thyroid cancer distant-metastasis classifier from CDR3 differences across clinicopathological groups. MiXCR re-clonotyped the PCR reads for TCRdb. The V and J calls were determined by TCRdb, not by the authors. This table holds tens of thousands of clones, approximately 17% found once.

The V call is TRBV19, the J call TRBJ2-7, with 8 bases lining up with TRBD1. This TCR was recovered from a male donor with papillary thyroid cancer or a benign thyroid nodule (not recorded which). Some clones in this sample may be carry-over from other donors' samples. Sequencing was carried out using blood. The DNA of the CDR3 is TGTGCCAGTAGTATTGGACAGGGTGGCTACGAGCAGTACTTC. Its protein is CASSIGQGGYEQYF.